The next 2 T cell receptor beta chains were all read from a single sample in a study of regulatory T cells in long-lasting Graves disease. The time point here: persistent/refractory GD, antithyroid drugs over 5 years with positive TRAb. TCR sequences were obtained from RNA taken from PBMCs. Building of the TCR beta libraries involved iRepertoire HTBI primers and Arm-PCR of CDR3 regions. TCRdb re-called the multiplex PCR reads through MiXCR, storing one row per CDR3 protein. This sample has about 470,000 distinct CDR3 sequences, with approximately 21% found just once. The starting material was peripheral blood mononuclear cells (PBMCs), obtained when the disease was refractory, from a patient treated with antithyroid drugs. All receptors come from a female donor with Graves disease.

The rearrangement joins TRBV20-1 to TRBJ1-2, with 8 bases fitting TRBD1. The CDR3 extends over 17 amino acids. The V and J ends lost 2 bases and 4 bases, in that order; junction bases with no gene match: 15. Germline V gene sequence: CDR1 DFQATT, CDR2 SNEGSKA (reference sequence). The CDR3 DNA reads as TGCAGTGCTAGACCTGTGACAGGGGAATTGTGGAGCTATGGCTACACCTTC. Translation: CSARPVTGELWSYGYTF.

Many counts were recorded for this clonotype. The CDR3 here is CASLDSRSSYEQYF. The CDR3 DNA is TGTGCCAGCTTAGATTCTAGGAGCTCCTACGAGCAGTACTTC. The gene calls are TRBV28 and TRBJ2-7; no definite D call. The germline V gene encodes CDR1 MDHEN and CDR2 SYDVKM. V lost 8 bases and J lost 0, with 14 bases in between. This CDR3 is 14 amino acids long.